This T cell receptor (beta chain) appears in the sequencing data of a study of blood T cells in healthy people across ages. A second about 7 to 12 cycle PCR used barcoded and J-beta primers. TCRdb recomputed calls from the 5' RACE reads with MiXCR, one row per CDR3 protein. The sample lists approximately 800,000 distinct CDR3 sequences; roughly 25% were seen once. CDR1 is MNHEY and CDR2 is SMNVEV in the germline V gene (reference sequence). Between the trimmed V and J ends, which lost 5 bases and 5 bases, there was a span of 21 bases. The CDR3 spans 16 residues. The sample was also reused in another study, on T cells of mothers and their children.

The specimen sequenced was blood. The TCR originated in a boy aged 5 to 17 in good health. The chain recombines TRBV27 with TRBJ2-5, with D possibly TRBD2 on 7 matching bases. CDR3 DNA: TGTGCCAGCAGTCCAAGGACTAGGTGGAGGGGGGAGACCCAGTACTTC. Translated: CASSPRTRWRGETQYF.